This note documents a single T cell receptor beta chain sequence. PCR was run on genomic DNA. The TCR beta CDR3 region was amplified using 30 forward and 13 reverse primers. From the multiplex PCR reads, TCRdb called clonotypes with MiXCR, one entry per CDR3 protein. The table has under 300,000 distinct CDR3 sequences, around 47% seen once; the top ten hold roughly 13%. The sample comes from a study of type 1 and type 2 diabetes patients. On the study more broadly: Participants included type 1 and type 2 diabetes patients plus nondiabetic controls. Across the study, 18,976,912 paired-end reads were produced. From PBMCs, CD4+ and CD8+ T cells were isolated by magnetic microbeads.

Donors had no other autoimmune disease or infection in four weeks. This receptor was taken from a man aged 18 to 29 with type 2 diabetes. The specimen sequenced was peripheral blood mononuclear cells (PBMCs).

This CDR3 reads CASSLGTPNNEKLFF. The CDR3 region has the DNA TGCGCCAGCAGCTTGGGGACACCGAATAATGAAAAACTGTTTTTT. The rearrangement joins TRBV5-1 to TRBJ1-4, with TRBD1 as a possible D gene (5 bases). The V gene's germline CDR1 is SGHRS and CDR2 YFSETQ. Trimming pared 0 bases from V and 4 bases from J, leaving 10 bases between. This CDR3 comprises 15 residues.